Following are 32 T cell receptor beta chains from one sample sequenced in a study of OX40 agonist ivuxolimab in advanced cancers. Sequencing was performed with immunoSEQ multiplex PCR; in TCRdb, only in-frame clones are kept and a portion is missing. Among approximately 60,000 clones, 77% were seen once, and the ten largest hold roughly 6%. Sequencing was performed on CD4+ or CD8+ T cells sorted from blood, taken in a trial of the OX40 agonist ivuxolimab. The receptor source for this set is an adult with an advanced solid tumor such as melanoma, head and neck, liver or kidney cancer.

The CDR3 region is CASSGVRGRRAKNIQYF. The DNA of the CDR3 is TGTGCCAGCAGCGGGGTGAGGGGCCGCCGAGCCAAAAACATTCAGTACTTC. This sequence joins TRBV11-2 and TRBJ2-4; the D call may be TRBD1 or TRBD2 (5 bases each). The CDR3 contains 17 residues. Germline assignment: CDR1 SGHAT and CDR2 FQNNGV. V shed 5 bases and J shed 0 bases, with 17 bases lying between them.

The chain is built from TRBV28 and TRBJ2-5; a possible D gene is TRBD1 (6 bases). The J call may be incorrect, as the DNA end agrees better with TRBJ2-7. This CDR3 has 13 residues. CDR1 and CDR2 (germline): MDHEN, SYDVKM. The CDR3 DNA reads as TGTGCCAGCTGGGGGACACCGATCTACGAGCAGTACTTC. Translated, it gives CASWGTPIYEQYF.

The V gene is TRBV10-2, the J gene TRBJ1-5; D is possibly TRBD1 (6 bases). CDR3 length: 14 residues. The V and J ends lost 5 bases and 2 bases respectively, with 10 bases between them. The germline V gene has CDR1 WSHSY and CDR2 SAAADI. CDR3 DNA: TGCGCCAGCAGTTCACAGGGCGGCAATCAGCCCCAGCATTTT. It translates to CASSSQGGNQPQHF.

The chain joins TRBV7-9 to TRBJ1-5, with TRBD1 as a possible D gene (6 bases). Deletions cut 4 bases from V and 0 bases from J, with 10 bases between. The CDR3 totals 15 residues. Germline V gives CDR1 SEHNR, CDR2 FQNEAQ (reference sequence). The CDR3 loop reads CASSYGGYSNQPQHF. The CDR3, as DNA: TGTGCCAGCAGCTACGGGGGCTATAGCAATCAGCCCCAGCATTTT.

This clone was found a few times. This chain uses TRBV6-5 with TRBJ1-1, with 7 positions matching TRBD1. Trimming cost V 5 bases and J 3 bases; bases outside gene matches: 6. Germline CDR1 MNHEY, CDR2 SVGAGI. There are 14 residues in the CDR3. The CDR3 loop reads CASSPGQWDTEAFF. CDR3 bases: TGTGCCAGCAGTCCGGGACAGTGGGACACTGAAGCTTTCTTT.

The chain couples TRBV28 to TRBJ1-1, with D maybe TRBD1 (5 bases). The V end lost 7 bases, the J end lost 3 bases, and 21 bases lay between the germline ends. There are 16 residues in the CDR3. Germline V gene lookup returns CDR1 MDHEN and CDR2 SYDVKM. The chain's CDR3 is CASTSGTRPWDTEAFF. The CDR3 DNA reads TGTGCCAGCACCTCAGGGACTCGCCCGTGGGACACTGAAGCTTTCTTT.

This sequence joins TRBV18 and TRBJ1-2; D is undetermined. CDR1 is KGHSH, CDR2 LQKENI, per germline. The length of the CDR3 is 13 residues. Deletions cut 5 bases from V and 3 bases from J, with 10 bases between. CDR3 loop: CASSETKDYGYTF. The DNA of the CDR3 is TGTGCCAGCTCAGAAACCAAGGACTATGGCTACACCTTC.

The chain combines TRBV5-1 with TRBJ2-5, with 10 bases aligning to TRBD2. The CDR3 contains 13 residues. CDR1 is SGHRS and CDR2 is YFSETQ in the germline V gene. V shed 9 bases, J shed 5 bases, and the junction held 7 bases outside the gene matches. The DNA for the CDR3 is TGCGCCACCAAGCGGGGGGGCCTTGAGACCCAGTACTTC. Protein product: CATKRGGLETQYF.

The CDR3 DNA reads as TGTGCCAGCAGTTACTCAGGGGAAAGCAATCAGCCCCAGCATTTT. Amino acid sequence: CASSYSGESNQPQHF. The V and J genes are TRBV6-6 and TRBJ1-5; D might be TRBD1 (5 bases). The CDR3 runs to 15 residues. Trimming took 0 bases from V and 1 from J, leaving 7 bases between them. Germline V gives CDR1 MNHNY, CDR2 SVGAGI (reference sequence).

The J gene is TRBJ2-2, the V gene TRBV7-6; 7 nucleotides match TRBD2. Trimming at V came to 5 bases and at J to 6 bases, leaving 9 bases not matched to a gene. Germline V CDR1 and CDR2: SGHVS, FNYEAQ. CDR3 length: 15 amino acids. The CDR3: CASSPLTSFAGELFF. The CDR3, as DNA: TGTGCCAGCAGCCCACTGACTAGCTTTGCCGGGGAGCTGTTTTTT.

The gene calls are TRBV18 and TRBJ1-1; D might be TRBD1 (6 bases). This CDR3 is 14 amino acids long. Trimming stripped 2 bases from V and 0 bases from J, with 7 bases between. Germline CDR1 KGHSH, CDR2 LQKENI. The CDR3 region has the DNA TGTGCCAGCTCACCATCAGGGGTGAACACTGAAGCTTTCTTT. Translation gives CASSPSGVNTEAFF.

This chain joins TRBV7-8 and TRBJ1-4; 9 bases are shared with TRBD1. The trim removed 4 bases at V and 10 bases at J, leaving 7 bases unmatched. The CDR3 consists of 14 residues. The germline V gene has CDR1 SGHVS and CDR2 FQNEAQ. CDR3: CASSSDRGQGKLFF. In nucleotides, the CDR3 is TGTGCCAGCAGCTCGGACAGGGGACAGGGAAAACTGTTTTTT.

The V gene is TRBV5-1, the J gene TRBJ2-1; D unclear. The germline V and J ends were trimmed by 3 bases and 1 base, with 8 bases remaining between them. From germline, CDR1 is SGHRS and CDR2 YFSETQ. This CDR3 has 14 residues. CDR3 bases: TGCGCCAGCAGCTCGGTGGAGTCCTACAATGAGCAGTTCTTC. Translating gives CASSSVESYNEQFF.

The chain is built from TRBV7-8 and TRBJ1-5; D unresolved. Germline CDR1 is SGHVS and CDR2 is FQNEAQ. V was pared by 5 bases and J by 6 bases, with 8 bases between. The CDR3 covers 12 residues. CDR3 protein: CASSRFAQPQHF. CDR3 bases: TGTGCCAGCAGCCGCTTTGCTCAGCCCCAGCATTTT.

This clone was seen only a few times. This sample includes further DNA sequences coding for the same CDR3. V gene TRBV7-8 combines with J gene TRBJ2-3; D perhaps matches TRBD2 (5 bases). This CDR3 is built from 13 residues. CDR1 SGHVS and CDR2 FQNEAQ come from the germline V gene. Trimming stripped 5 bases from V and 2 bases from J, with 8 bases between. For the CDR3, the DNA is TGTGCCAGCAGCCCTAGCACCACAGATACGCAGTATTTT. This gives the protein CASSPSTTDTQYF.

V and J are TRBV28 and TRBJ2-7; tentative D call: TRBD2 (7 bases). From germline, CDR1 is MDHEN and CDR2 SYDVKM. The V end lost 4 bases, the J end lost 3 bases, and 19 bases lay between the germline ends. The CDR3 extends over 16 amino acids. CDR3 nucleotides: TGTGCCAGCAGTTCCCCTAGGGGGGGAAAGGTCTACGAGCAGTACTTC. This encodes CASSSPRGGKVYEQYF.

This clone has just a few counts. The rearrangement joins TRBV11-2 to TRBJ1-3; no firm D call. This CDR3 region has 15 residues. Per germline, CDR1 SGHAT and CDR2 FQNNGV. The ends were cut back, 3 bases at V and 3 bases at J, with 12 bases in the middle. The CDR3 loop is CASSLKGSGGNTIYF. The DNA for the CDR3 is TGTGCCAGCAGCTTGAAGGGAAGCGGTGGAAACACCATATATTTT. Complete variable domain (other parts from reference TRBV11-2 and TRBJ1-3): EAGVAQSPRYKIIEKRQSVAFWCNPISGHATLYWYQQILGQGPKLLIQFQNNGVVDDSQLPKDRFSAERLKGVDSTLKIQPAKLEDSAVYLCASSLKGSGGNTIYFGEGSWLTVV.

The gene calls are TRBV5-4 and TRBJ2-5, with D possibly being TRBD2 (6 bases). Trimming removed 5 bases at V and 5 bases at J, with 13 bases between. Germline V gives CDR1 SGHNT, CDR2 YYREEE (reference sequence). The CDR3 runs 13 residues. In nucleotides, the CDR3 is TGTGCCAGCAGACTCGGGGGTCGGGAGACCCAGTACTTC. This encodes CASRLGGRETQYF.

The rearrangement links TRBV30 to TRBJ2-7, with 10 bases fitting TRBD2. Trimming removed 1 base from V and 3 bases from J; junction bases left unmatched: 12. The CDR3 runs to 17 residues. Germline V gives CDR1 GTSNPN, CDR2 SVGIG (reference sequence). This CDR3 is CAWSGLAGEYSLYEQYF. CDR3 bases: TGTGCCTGGAGTGGGCTAGCGGGAGAATACTCGCTCTACGAGCAGTACTTC.

V is TRBV6-1 and J is TRBJ2-4, with D possibly TRBD2 on 6 matching bases. V dropped 5 bases and J dropped 1 base, with 12 bases sitting between them. Germline values: CDR1 MNHNS, CDR2 SASEGT. The CDR3 sequence is 15 residues long. The CDR3, as DNA: TGTGCCAGCAGTCTGCCCCGGGGGGCCAAAAACATTCAGTACTTC. Its protein is CASSLPRGAKNIQYF.

The chain joins TRBV28 to TRBJ1-4, with D possibly TRBD1 on 5 matching bases. Per germline, CDR1 MDHEN and CDR2 SYDVKM. This CDR3 is 14 amino acids long. The ends were cut back, 8 bases at V and 3 bases at J, with 13 bases in the middle. CDR3 bases: TGTGCCAGCTCCTCAGGGAGGTCTAATGAAAAACTGTTTTTT. Translated: CASSSGRSNEKLFF.

The genes are TRBV6-5 and TRBJ1-5; tentative D call: TRBD1 (5 bases). The V end was cut by 0 bases, the J end by 6 bases, with 9 bases between. Germline V gene data show CDR1 as MNHEY and CDR2 as SVGAGI. The CDR3 runs to 14 residues. The chain's CDR3 is CASSYSTGLQPQHF. The DNA of the CDR3 is TGTGCCAGCAGTTACTCGACGGGGCTTCAGCCCCAGCATTTT.

This clone has only one observation. The rearrangement joins TRBV2 to TRBJ2-4, with 7 bases that match TRBD2. After removal of 5 bases from V and 0 bases from J, the junction contained 4 bases not matched to a gene. Germline lookup yields CDR1 SNHLY and CDR2 FYNNEI. The CDR3 length is 15 residues. The CDR3 spells CASSLAVLAKNIQYF. CDR3 coding DNA: TGTGCCAGCAGTCTAGCGGTATTAGCCAAAAACATTCAGTACTTC.

The J gene is TRBJ1-5, the V gene TRBV19; no firm D call. V lost 3 bases and J 3 bases, leaving 9 bases between the germline ends. CDR1 and CDR2 from the germline V gene are LNHDA and SQIVND (reference sequence). The CDR3 is 14 amino acids. The CDR3 protein is CASSIWGSNQPQHF. CDR3 bases: TGTGCCAGTAGTATTTGGGGATCCAATCAGCCCCAGCATTTT.

The chain is built from TRBV6-6 and TRBJ1-6; D is ambiguous. The CDR3 consists of 13 residues. The ends were cut back, 5 bases at V and 10 bases at J, with 12 bases in the middle. Germline V CDR1 and CDR2: MNHNY, SVGAGI (reference sequence). CDR3 in amino acids: CASSATEESPLHF. The CDR3 DNA follows: TGTGCCAGCAGTGCAACCGAAGAGTCACCCCTCCACTTT.

This chain joins TRBV7-9 and TRBJ2-5; weak D call: TRBD1 (6 bases). The V gene's germline CDR1 is SEHNR and CDR2 FQNEAQ (reference sequence). The CDR3 spans 15 residues. V shed 4 bases and J shed 4 bases, with 16 bases lying between them. CDR3 bases: TGTGCCAGCAGCTCCGGACAGCCTCGCCCAGAGACCCAGTACTTC. Translating gives CASSSGQPRPETQYF.

The rearrangement links TRBV7-9 to TRBJ2-7; D unresolved. Germline V gives CDR1 SEHNR, CDR2 FQNEAQ (reference sequence). Trimming removed 1 base at V and 2 bases at J, with 9 bases between. CDR3 size: 14 residues. The CDR3 DNA is TGTGCCAGCAGCTTAGGCGGTTATACCTACGAGCAGTACTTC. Protein: CASSLGGYTYEQYF.

The V call is TRBV6-1, the J call TRBJ1-5; weak D call: TRBD1 (6 bases). The length of the CDR3 is 14 residues. V lost 3 bases, J lost 4 bases, and 10 bases lay in between. The germline V gene encodes CDR1 MNHNS and CDR2 SASEGT. DNA for the CDR3: TGTGCCAGCAGTGAGGGGGGCGCGAATCAGCCCCAGCATTTT. It codes for CASSEGGANQPQHF.

CDR3 sequence reads: CATADLDRATQYF. In nucleotides, the CDR3 is TGTGCCACAGCCGATTTGGACAGGGCTACGCAGTATTTT. V and J are TRBV19 and TRBJ2-3; TRBD1 agrees at 8 bases. The ends lost 10 bases at V and 8 bases at J; junction bases unmatched: 11. CDR1 and CDR2 (germline): LNHDA, SQIVND (reference sequence). This CDR3 comprises 13 residues. The full variable domain, with the rest looked up from reference TRBV19 and TRBJ2-3, is DGGITQSPKYLFRKEGQNVTLSCEQNLNHDAMYWYRQDPGQGLRLIYYSQIVNDFQKGDIAEGYSVSREKKESFPLTVTSAQKNPTAFYLCATADLDRATQYFGPGTRLTVL.

The chain has TRBV6-6 and TRBJ2-1, with D possibly matching TRBD1 (6 bases). This CDR3 has 13 amino acids. V was pared by 0 bases and J by 12 bases, with 12 bases between. Germline assignment: CDR1 MNHNY and CDR2 SVGAGI (reference sequence). The CDR3 region is CASSYSTGRGQFF. The CDR3 DNA reads as TGTGCCAGCAGTTACTCGACAGGACGCGGGCAGTTCTTC.

This clone is a singleton in its sample. The CDR3 loop is CASSFRLAGAYYNEQFF. The CDR3 DNA follows: TGTGCCAGCAGCTTCAGGCTAGCGGGGGCCTACTACAATGAGCAGTTCTTC. The chain employs TRBV7-2 and TRBJ2-1, with 10 positions matching TRBD2. Germline assignment: CDR1 SGHTA and CDR2 FQGNSA. The CDR3 spans 17 residues. V was pared by 3 bases and J by 3 bases, with 8 bases of the junction left unmatched.

The chain joins TRBV18 to TRBJ2-7; TRBD1 might be the D (6 bases). Germline V gives CDR1 KGHSH, CDR2 LQKENI. This CDR3 has 12 residues. Trimming took off 8 bases at V and 6 bases at J, with 14 bases between the two ends. This chain's CDR3 is CASTQVRGEQYF. The CDR3 DNA sequence: TGTGCCAGCACCCAGGTCAGGGGCGAGCAGTACTTC. Combining the CDR3 with reference TRBV18 and TRBJ2-7 gives the whole variable domain NAGVMQNPRHLVRRRGQEARLRCSPMKGHSHVYWYRQLPEEGLKFMVYLQKENIIDESGMPKERFSAEFPKEGPSILRIQQVVRGDSAAYFCASTQVRGEQYFGPGTRLTVT.